Sequencing of this TCR beta chain was carried out in a study of CD8 T cells in Susac syndrome. Random-hexamer reverse transcription was applied to about 0.5 to 1 ug RNA. MiXCR was run by TCRdb on the immunoSEQ multiplex PCR reads, yielding one entry per CDR3 protein. The table records tens of thousands of distinct CDR3 sequences, over 90% of them present only once. Germline CDR1 and CDR2: SGHNT and YYREEE (reference sequence). CDR3 length equals 12 residues. The V gene lost 2 bases and the J gene lost 6 bases, with 5 bases spanning the gap. CD8+ and CD4+ T cells were negatively isolated; TEMRA cells were FACS-enriched.

Specimen: CD4+ T cells from PBMCs. The chain employs TRBV5-4 and TRBJ2-2; D remains unclear. The sequence came from a human donor with Susac syndrome. The CDR3 region is CASSLAPGELFF. The CDR3 nucleotides are TGTGCCAGCAGCTTAGCCCCCGGGGAGCTGTTTTTT.